Presented here are 19 T cell receptor beta chains from one specimen sequenced in a study of T cells after yellow fever vaccination. One entry per CDR3 protein results from TCRdb running MiXCR on the 5' RACE reads. Here the sample spans 300,000 or so distinct CDR3 sequences, 8.1% being singletons. The sample was PBMCs, taken more than 35 days after the first yellow fever vaccination. The receptors shown here come from a man between 18 and 29 years old who received the YFV17D yellow fever vaccine.

The chain links TRBV7-2 to TRBJ1-5, with D perhaps matching TRBD1 (6 bases). Per germline, CDR1 SGHTA and CDR2 FQGNSA. CDR3 size: 15 residues. V was shortened by 3 bases and J by 6 bases, with 15 bases between the two germline ends. This chain's CDR3 is CASSFLQGIGQPQHF. The DNA for the CDR3 is TGTGCCAGCAGCTTTTTACAGGGAATCGGTCAGCCCCAGCATTTT. Full variable domain (remainder filled in from reference TRBV7-2 and TRBJ1-5): GAGVSQSPSNKVTEKGKDVELRCDPISGHTALYWYRQSLGQGLEFLIYFQGNSAPDKSGLPSDRFSAERTGGSVSTLTIQRTQQEDSAVYLCASSFLQGIGQPQHFGDGTRLSIL.

The CDR3 region is CASSTGEASGGEELFF. The CDR3 region has the DNA TGTGCCAGCAGTACCGGGGAGGCTAGCGGGGGGGAGGAGCTGTTTTTT. The chain has TRBV25-1 and TRBJ2-2, with 12 bases matching TRBD2. V shed 5 bases and J 10 bases; nucleotides not matched to a gene: 11. CDR1 MGHDK and CDR2 SYGVNS come from the germline V gene. The CDR3 contains 16 residues.

This clonotype was observed a few times. J is TRBJ2-5 and V is TRBV4-1, with D maybe TRBD1 (6 bases). Per germline, CDR1 MGHRA and CDR2 YSYEKL. The CDR3 spans 15 residues. V was cut by 1 base and J by 4 bases, with 13 bases left in between. Here the CDR3 reads CASSQVWGPPETQYF. Here the CDR3 DNA reads TGCGCCAGCAGCCAAGTTTGGGGGCCCCCAGAGACCCAGTACTTC.

This clonotype occurred many times. This rearrangement joins TRBV7-9 to TRBJ1-2; 8 bases agree with TRBD1. Germline CDR1 and CDR2: SEHNR and FQNEAQ (reference sequence). The V segment lost 6 bases and the J segment 8 bases; nucleotides outside the gene matches: 8. There are 13 residues in the CDR3. The CDR3: CASSSTGDGGYTF. The CDR3 DNA sequence: TGTGCCAGCAGTTCGACAGGGGACGGAGGCTACACCTTC.

This clonotype was seen at least ten times. The genes are TRBV27 and TRBJ1-5; tentatively, D is TRBD1 (5 bases). V gave up 8 bases and J gave up 1 base, with 9 bases separating them. The CDR3 extends over 13 amino acids. In germline, CDR1 is MNHEY, CDR2 SMNVEV (reference sequence). The CDR3 reads CASVGASNQPQHF. The CDR3 DNA follows: TGTGCCAGCGTCGGGGCCAGCAATCAGCCCCAGCATTTT.

This clonotype was observed a handful of times. This rearrangement joins TRBV5-1 to TRBJ2-5, with D perhaps TRBD1 (6 bases). V dropped 0 bases and J dropped 10 bases, with 7 bases sitting between them. The CDR3 extends over 11 amino acids. Germline CDR1 reads SGHRS; CDR2 reads YFSETQ. The CDR3 DNA is TGCGCCAGCAGCTTGGAAGGGGGCCAGTACTTC. Its translation: CASSLEGGQYF.

This rearrangement joins TRBV4-1 to TRBJ2-5; D unresolved. This CDR3 has 14 amino acids. The ends were cut back, 1 base at V and 2 bases at J, with 8 bases in the middle. CDR1 is MGHRA, CDR2 YSYEKL, per germline. DNA of the CDR3: TGCGCCAGCAGCCAAGGAGTAACTCAAGAGACCCAGTACTTC. It specifies CASSQGVTQETQYF.

This clonotype was counted a few times. This sequence joins TRBV7-9 and TRBJ1-5, with TRBD1 as a possible D gene (5 bases). This CDR3 has 14 amino acids. CDR1 is SEHNR and CDR2 is FQNEAQ in the germline V gene (reference sequence). V shed 0 bases and J shed 7 bases, with 10 bases lying between them. Here the CDR3 reads CASSLAQGNQPQHF. The DNA for the CDR3 is TGTGCCAGCAGCTTAGCTCAGGGTAACCAGCCCCAGCATTTT.

The rearrangement uses TRBV7-2 and TRBJ1-2, with D perhaps matching TRBD1 (6 bases). The CDR3 extends over 17 amino acids. V was cut by 2 bases and J by 7 bases, with 23 bases left in between. In germline, CDR1 is SGHTA, CDR2 FQGNSA. CDR3 sequence reads: CASSLSGTTERPAGYTF. The CDR3 bases are TGTGCCAGCAGCTTATCGGGGACAACCGAAAGACCTGCTGGCTACACCTTC.

This clonotype was seen only a few times. This chain connects TRBV6-1 to TRBJ2-3, with TRBD2 matching over 12 bases. CDR1 is MNHNS, CDR2 SASEGT, per germline. The CDR3 sequence is 18 residues long. The trim removed 5 bases at V and 0 bases at J, leaving 9 bases unmatched. In nucleotides, the CDR3 is TGTGCCAGCAGTCCGACTAGCGGGGGCCTCACTAGCACAGATACGCAGTATTTT. Residues: CASSPTSGGLTSTDTQYF.

The sample holds a few counts of this clonotype. V and J are TRBV6-5 and TRBJ2-3; 10 bases align to TRBD2. After removal of 4 bases from V and 3 bases from J, the junction contained 4 bases not matched to a gene. The CDR3 runs to 15 residues. CDR1 and CDR2 from the germline V gene are MNHEY and SVGAGI. DNA of the CDR3: TGTGCCAGCAGTTTCACTAGCGGGGAAACAGATACGCAGTATTTT. Its translation is CASSFTSGETDTQYF.

The table lists this clonotype with a few counts. The chain is built from TRBV4-1 and TRBJ2-7; the D call may be TRBD1 or TRBD2 (5 bases each). With 0 bases removed from V and 3 bases from J, the gap between germline ends came to 15 bases. This CDR3 comprises 16 residues. CDR1 and CDR2 (germline): MGHRA, YSYEKL. Here the CDR3 DNA reads TGCGCCAGCAGCCAAGAATTCCAGGGACCGAGCTACGAGCAGTACTTC. It is translated as CASSQEFQGPSYEQYF.

Only a few counts were recorded for this clonotype. J is TRBJ1-1 and V is TRBV5-1, with D unclear. Germline V CDR1 and CDR2: SGHRS, YFSETQ. Trimming took off 4 bases at V and 1 base at J, with 8 bases between the two ends. The CDR3 extends over 13 amino acids. This chain's CDR3 is CASSPMGNTEAFF. For the CDR3, the DNA is TGCGCCAGCAGCCCTATGGGGAACACTGAAGCTTTCTTT.

This chain links TRBV20-1 with TRBJ1-5; the D gene is possibly TRBD1 (5 bases). Germline loops: CDR1 DFQATT, CDR2 SNEGSKA (reference sequence). V was shortened by 7 bases and J by 5 bases, with 18 bases between the two germline ends. The CDR3 loop spans 14 amino acids. The chain's CDR3 is CSVSSGQGHQPQHF. CDR3 DNA sequence: TGCAGTGTGTCGTCGGGGCAGGGTCATCAGCCCCAGCATTTT.

This clonotype was observed a few times. The chain has TRBV7-6 and TRBJ2-7, with 9 nucleotides matching TRBD1. The CDR3 is 14 residues long. Germline CDR1 is SGHVS and CDR2 is FNYEAQ. V was clipped by 4 bases and J by 5 bases; unmatched bases: 6. CDR3 sequence (DNA): TGTGCCAGCAGCTGGGACACAGGGGGCAACGAGCAGTACTTC. Its protein product is CASSWDTGGNEQYF.

The chain employs TRBV24-1 and TRBJ1-2; unclear D gene. This CDR3 has 12 amino acids. Germline CDR1 reads KGHDR; CDR2 reads SFDVKD. Trimming removed 2 bases from V and 4 bases from J, with 4 bases in between. This CDR3 is CATSDWVYGYTF. CDR3 DNA: TGTGCCACCAGTGATTGGGTCTATGGCTACACCTTC.

The chain has TRBV6-6 and TRBJ2-2; a weak D match, TRBD2 (6 bases). Germline CDR1 MNHNY, CDR2 SVGAGI (reference sequence). The germline V and J ends were trimmed by 8 bases and 7 bases, with 8 bases remaining between them. The CDR3 sequence is 11 residues long. CDR3 nucleotides: TGTGCCAGCCCCGGGGGCGGGGAGCTGTTTTTT. Protein sequence: CASPGGGELFF.

The table lists this clonotype with a few counts. The chain couples TRBV7-6 to TRBJ2-1, with TRBD2 matching 13 bases. Unmatched junction bases numbered 11, after V lost 3 bases and J lost 0 bases. Germline CDR1 and CDR2: SGHVS and FNYEAQ. This CDR3 is 20 amino acids long. In DNA, the CDR3 is TGTGCCAGCAGCTTGGCGACTAGCGGGGGGCTCCTAAGCTCCTACAATGAGCAGTTCTTC. It codes for CASSLATSGGLLSSYNEQFF.

The chain combines TRBV25-1 with TRBJ2-3; possibly TRBD1 for D (5 bases). V was pared by 8 bases and J by 2 bases, with 32 bases between. CDR3 length: 20 residues. Germline V lookup: CDR1 MGHDK, CDR2 SYGVNS. The CDR3 region is CASGQVAAPDRTPHTDTQYF. In DNA form, the CDR3 reads TGTGCCAGCGGCCAAGTTGCCGCCCCCGACAGAACCCCCCACACAGATACGCAGTATTTT.